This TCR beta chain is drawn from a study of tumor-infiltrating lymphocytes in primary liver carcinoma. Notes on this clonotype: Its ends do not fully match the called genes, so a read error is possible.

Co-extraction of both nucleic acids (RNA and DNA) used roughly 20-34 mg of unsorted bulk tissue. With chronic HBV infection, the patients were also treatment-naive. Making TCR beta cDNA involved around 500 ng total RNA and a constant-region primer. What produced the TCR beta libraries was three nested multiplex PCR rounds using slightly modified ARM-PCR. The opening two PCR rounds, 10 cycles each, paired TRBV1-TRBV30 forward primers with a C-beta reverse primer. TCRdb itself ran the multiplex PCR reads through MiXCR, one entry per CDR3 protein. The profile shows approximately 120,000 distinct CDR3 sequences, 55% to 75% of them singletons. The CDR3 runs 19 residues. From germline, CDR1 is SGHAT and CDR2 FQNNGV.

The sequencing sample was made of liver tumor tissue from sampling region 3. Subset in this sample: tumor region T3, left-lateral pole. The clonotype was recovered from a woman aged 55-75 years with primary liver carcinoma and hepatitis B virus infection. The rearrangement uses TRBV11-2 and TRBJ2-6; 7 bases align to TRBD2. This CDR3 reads CTSSPGEFWTSSGANVLTF. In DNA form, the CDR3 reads TGTACCAGCAGCCCGGGAGAGTTTTGGACTAGCTCTGGGGCCAACGTCCTGACTTTC.